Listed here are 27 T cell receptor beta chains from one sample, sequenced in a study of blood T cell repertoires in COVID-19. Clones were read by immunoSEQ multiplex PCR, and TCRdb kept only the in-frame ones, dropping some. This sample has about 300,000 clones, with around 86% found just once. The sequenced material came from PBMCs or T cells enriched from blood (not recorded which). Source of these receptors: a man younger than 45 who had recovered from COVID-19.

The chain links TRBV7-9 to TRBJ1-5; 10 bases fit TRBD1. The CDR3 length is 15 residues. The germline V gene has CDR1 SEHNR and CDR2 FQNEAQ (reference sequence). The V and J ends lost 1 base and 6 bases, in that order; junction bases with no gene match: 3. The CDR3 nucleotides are TGTGCCAGCAGCTTAGGACAGGGGGCAGCTCAGCCCCAGCATTTT. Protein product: CASSLGQGAAQPQHF.

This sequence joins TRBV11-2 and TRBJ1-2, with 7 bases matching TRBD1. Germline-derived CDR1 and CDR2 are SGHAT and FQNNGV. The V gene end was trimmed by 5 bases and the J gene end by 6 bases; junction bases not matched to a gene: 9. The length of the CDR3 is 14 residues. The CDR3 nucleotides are TGTGCCAGCAGCCCGCTGGAGGGGGCGCATGGCTACACCTTC. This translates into CASSPLEGAHGYTF.

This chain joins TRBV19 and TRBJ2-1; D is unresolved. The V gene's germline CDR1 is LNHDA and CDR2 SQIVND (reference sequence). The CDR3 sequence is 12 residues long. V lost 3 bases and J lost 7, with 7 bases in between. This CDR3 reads CASSIVANEQFF. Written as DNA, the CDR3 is TGTGCCAGTAGTATCGTAGCAAATGAGCAGTTCTTC.

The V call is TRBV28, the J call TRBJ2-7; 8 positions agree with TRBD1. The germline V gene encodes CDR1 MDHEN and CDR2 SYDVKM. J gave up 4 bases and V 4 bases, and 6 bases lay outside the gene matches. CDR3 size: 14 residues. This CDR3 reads CASSSRTGSYEQYF. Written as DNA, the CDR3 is TGTGCCAGCAGTTCTCGGACAGGGTCGTACGAGCAGTACTTC.

The CDR3: CASSIRTAVGEKLFF. Written as DNA, the CDR3 is TGTGCCAGCAGTATCCGGACAGCTGTAGGGGAAAAACTGTTTTTT. V and J are TRBV28 and TRBJ1-4; weak D call: TRBD1 (6 bases). The CDR3 is 15 amino acids. Trimming shortened V by 5 bases and J by 8 bases, and 18 bases separated the two germline ends. CDR1 is MDHEN, CDR2 SYDVKM, per germline.

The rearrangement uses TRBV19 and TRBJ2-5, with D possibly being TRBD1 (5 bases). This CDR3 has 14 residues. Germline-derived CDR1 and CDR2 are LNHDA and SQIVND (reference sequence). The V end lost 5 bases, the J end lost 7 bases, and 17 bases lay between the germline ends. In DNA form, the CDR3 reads TGTGCCAGTAGTTTGGACACGAACCCCCGGACCCAGTACTTC. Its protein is CASSLDTNPRTQYF.

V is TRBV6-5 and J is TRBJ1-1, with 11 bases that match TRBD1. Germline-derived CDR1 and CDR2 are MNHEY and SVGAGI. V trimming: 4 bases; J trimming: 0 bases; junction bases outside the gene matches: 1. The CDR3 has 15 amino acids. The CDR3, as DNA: TGTGCCAGCAGTTGGGACAGGGGGATGAACACTGAAGCTTTCTTT. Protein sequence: CASSWDRGMNTEAFF.

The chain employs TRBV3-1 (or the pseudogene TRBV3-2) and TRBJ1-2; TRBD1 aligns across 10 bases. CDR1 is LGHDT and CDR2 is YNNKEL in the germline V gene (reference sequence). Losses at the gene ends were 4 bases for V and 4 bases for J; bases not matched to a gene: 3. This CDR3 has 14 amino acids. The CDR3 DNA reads TGTGCCAGCAGCCCGAGGGACAGGGGCTATGGCTACACCTTC. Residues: CASSPRDRGYGYTF.

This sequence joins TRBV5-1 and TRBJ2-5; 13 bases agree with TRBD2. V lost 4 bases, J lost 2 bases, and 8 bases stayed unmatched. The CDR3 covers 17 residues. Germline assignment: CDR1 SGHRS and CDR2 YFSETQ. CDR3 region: CASSRGLAGEPQETQYF. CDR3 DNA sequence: TGCGCCAGCAGCCGCGGACTAGCGGGGGAACCTCAAGAGACCCAGTACTTC. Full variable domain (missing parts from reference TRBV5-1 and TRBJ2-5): KAGVTQTPRYLIKTRGQQVTLSCSPISGHRSVSWYQQTPGQGLQFLFEYFSETQRNKGNFPGRFSGRQFSNSRSEMNVSTLELGDSALYLCASSRGLAGEPQETQYFGPGTRLLVL.

The CDR3: CASSRGGQGFLWYGYTF. In DNA, the CDR3 is TGCGCCAGCAGCCGAGGGGGACAGGGCTTCCTTTGGTATGGCTACACCTTC. J is TRBJ1-2 and V is TRBV5-1; 9 nucleotides align to TRBD1. The CDR3 is 17 amino acids. Per the germline V gene, CDR1 is SGHRS and CDR2 is YFSETQ. V shed 4 bases, J shed 5 bases, and the junction held 15 bases outside the gene matches.

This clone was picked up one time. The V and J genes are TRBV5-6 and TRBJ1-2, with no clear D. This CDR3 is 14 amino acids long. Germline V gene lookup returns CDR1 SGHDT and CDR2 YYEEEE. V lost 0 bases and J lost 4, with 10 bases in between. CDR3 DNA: TGTGCCAGCAGCTTGGTGCAGGCGACCTATGGCTACACCTTC. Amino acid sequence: CASSLVQATYGYTF.

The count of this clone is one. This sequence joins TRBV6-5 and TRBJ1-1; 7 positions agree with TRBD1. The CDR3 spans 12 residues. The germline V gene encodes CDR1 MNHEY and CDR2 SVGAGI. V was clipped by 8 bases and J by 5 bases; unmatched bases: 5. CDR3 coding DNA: TGTGCCAGCCCAGGGGGTCCGACTGAAGCTTTCTTT. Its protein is CASPGGPTEAFF.

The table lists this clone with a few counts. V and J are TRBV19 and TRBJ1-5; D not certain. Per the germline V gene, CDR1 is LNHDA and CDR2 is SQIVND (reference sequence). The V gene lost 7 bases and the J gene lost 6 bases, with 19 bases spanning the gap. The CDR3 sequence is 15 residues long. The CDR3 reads CASTGTPGIGQPQHF. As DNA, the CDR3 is TGTGCCAGTACCGGAACCCCCGGGATAGGTCAGCCCCAGCATTTT.

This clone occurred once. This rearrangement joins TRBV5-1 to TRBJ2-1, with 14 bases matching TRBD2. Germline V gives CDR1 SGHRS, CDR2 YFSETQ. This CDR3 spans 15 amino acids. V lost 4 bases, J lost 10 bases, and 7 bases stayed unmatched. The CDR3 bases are TGCGCCAGCAGCCCTCGACTAGCGGGGGGGCACGAGCAGTTCTTC. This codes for CASSPRLAGGHEQFF.

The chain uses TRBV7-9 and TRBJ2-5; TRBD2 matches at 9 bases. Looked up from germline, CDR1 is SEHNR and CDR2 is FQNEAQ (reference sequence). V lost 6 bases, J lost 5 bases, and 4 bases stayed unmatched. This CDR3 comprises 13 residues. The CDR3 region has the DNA TGTGCCAGCAGAGGCGGGGGGGCCGAGACCCAGTACTTC. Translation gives CASRGGGAETQYF.

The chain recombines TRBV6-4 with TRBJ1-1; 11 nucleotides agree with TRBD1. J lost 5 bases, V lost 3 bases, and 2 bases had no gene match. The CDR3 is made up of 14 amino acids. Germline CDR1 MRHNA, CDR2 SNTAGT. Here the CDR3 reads CASSEGQGATEAFF. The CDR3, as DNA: TGTGCCAGCAGTGAAGGACAGGGGGCGACTGAAGCTTTCTTT.

As DNA, the CDR3 is TGTGCCAGCAGTGATCCCAGGGTTTATCAGCCCCAGCATTTT. Amino acids: CASSDPRVYQPQHF. The rearrangement joins TRBV6-1 to TRBJ1-5, with a tentative D call TRBD1 (5 bases). V was pared by 3 bases and J by 5 bases, with 11 bases between. Germline V CDR1 and CDR2: MNHNS, SASEGT. The CDR3 runs 14 residues.

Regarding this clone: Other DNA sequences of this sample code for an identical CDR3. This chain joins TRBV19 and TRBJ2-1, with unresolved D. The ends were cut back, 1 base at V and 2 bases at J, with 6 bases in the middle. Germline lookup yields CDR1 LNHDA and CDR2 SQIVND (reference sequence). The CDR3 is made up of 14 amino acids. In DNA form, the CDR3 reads TGTGCCAGTAGTATAGGAGTAACCTACAATGAGCAGTTCTTC. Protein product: CASSIGVTYNEQFF.

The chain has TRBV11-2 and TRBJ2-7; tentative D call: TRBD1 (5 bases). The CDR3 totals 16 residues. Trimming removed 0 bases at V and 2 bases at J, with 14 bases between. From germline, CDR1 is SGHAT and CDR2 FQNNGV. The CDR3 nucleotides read TGTGCCAGCAGCTTAGATGGGAACAGGAGTCCCTACGAGCAGTACTTC. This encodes CASSLDGNRSPYEQYF.

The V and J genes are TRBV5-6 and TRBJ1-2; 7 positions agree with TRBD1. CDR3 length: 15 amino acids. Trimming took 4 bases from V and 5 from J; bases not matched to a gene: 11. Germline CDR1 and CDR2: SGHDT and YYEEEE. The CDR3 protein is CASSPRTGLIYGYTF. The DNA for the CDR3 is TGTGCCAGCAGCCCTCGGACAGGCCTTATTTATGGCTACACCTTC.

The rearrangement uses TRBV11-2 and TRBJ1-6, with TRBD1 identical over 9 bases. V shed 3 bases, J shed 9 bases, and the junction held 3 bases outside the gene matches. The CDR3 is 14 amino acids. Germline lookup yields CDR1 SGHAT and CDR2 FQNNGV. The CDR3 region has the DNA TGTGCCAGCAGCTTCGGGACAGGGAGTTCACCCCTCCACTTT. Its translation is CASSFGTGSSPLHF.

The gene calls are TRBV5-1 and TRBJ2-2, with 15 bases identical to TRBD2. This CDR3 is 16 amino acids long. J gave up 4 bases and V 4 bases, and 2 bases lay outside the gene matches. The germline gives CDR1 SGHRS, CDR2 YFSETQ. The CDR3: CASSRTSGRATGELFF. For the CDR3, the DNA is TGCGCCAGCAGCCGGACTAGCGGGAGGGCCACCGGGGAGCTGTTTTTT. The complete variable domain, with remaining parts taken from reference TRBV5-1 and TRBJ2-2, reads KAGVTQTPRYLIKTRGQQVTLSCSPISGHRSVSWYQQTPGQGLQFLFEYFSETQRNKGNFPGRFSGRQFSNSRSEMNVSTLELGDSALYLCASSRTSGRATGELFFGEGSRLTVL.

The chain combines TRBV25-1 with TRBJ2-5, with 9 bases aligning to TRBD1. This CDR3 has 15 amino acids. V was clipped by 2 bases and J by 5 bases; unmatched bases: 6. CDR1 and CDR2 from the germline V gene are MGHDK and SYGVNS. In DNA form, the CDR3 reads TGTGCCAGCAGTGAACCGGGACAGGGCGGCGAGACCCAGTACTTC. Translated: CASSEPGQGGETQYF.

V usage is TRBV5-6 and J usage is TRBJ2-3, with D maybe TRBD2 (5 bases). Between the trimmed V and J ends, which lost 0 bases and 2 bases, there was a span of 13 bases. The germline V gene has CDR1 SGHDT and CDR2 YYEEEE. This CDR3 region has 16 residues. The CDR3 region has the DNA TGTGCCAGCAGCTTGGCCGAGGGAGTTGTCACAGATACGCAGTATTTT. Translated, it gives CASSLAEGVVTDTQYF.

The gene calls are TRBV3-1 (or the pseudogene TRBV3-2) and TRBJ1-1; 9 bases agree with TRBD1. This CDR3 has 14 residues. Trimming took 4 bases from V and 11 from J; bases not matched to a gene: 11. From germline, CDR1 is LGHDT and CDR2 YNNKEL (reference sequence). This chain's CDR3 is CASSPRDREGAAFF. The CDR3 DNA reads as TGTGCCAGCAGCCCGAGGGACAGGGAAGGGGCCGCTTTCTTT.

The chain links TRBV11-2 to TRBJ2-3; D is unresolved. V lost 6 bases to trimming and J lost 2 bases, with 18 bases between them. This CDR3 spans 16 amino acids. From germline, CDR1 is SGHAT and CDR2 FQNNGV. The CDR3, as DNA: TGTGCCAGCAGTTTCTCCCTTTTGGGCTACACAGATACGCAGTATTTT. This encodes CASSFSLLGYTDTQYF.

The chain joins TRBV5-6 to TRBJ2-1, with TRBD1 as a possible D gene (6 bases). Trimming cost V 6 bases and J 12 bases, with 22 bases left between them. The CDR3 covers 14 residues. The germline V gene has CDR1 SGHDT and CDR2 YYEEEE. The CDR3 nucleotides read TGTGCCAGCATTACAAGGGGGACCGGCACGGGGCAGTTCTTC. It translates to CASITRGTGTGQFF. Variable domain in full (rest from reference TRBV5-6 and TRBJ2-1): DAGVTQSPTHLIKTRGQQVTLRCSPKSGHDTVSWYQQALGQGPQFIFQYYEEEERQRGNFPDRFSGHQFPNYSSELNVNALLLGDSALYLCASITRGTGTGQFFGPGTRLTVL.